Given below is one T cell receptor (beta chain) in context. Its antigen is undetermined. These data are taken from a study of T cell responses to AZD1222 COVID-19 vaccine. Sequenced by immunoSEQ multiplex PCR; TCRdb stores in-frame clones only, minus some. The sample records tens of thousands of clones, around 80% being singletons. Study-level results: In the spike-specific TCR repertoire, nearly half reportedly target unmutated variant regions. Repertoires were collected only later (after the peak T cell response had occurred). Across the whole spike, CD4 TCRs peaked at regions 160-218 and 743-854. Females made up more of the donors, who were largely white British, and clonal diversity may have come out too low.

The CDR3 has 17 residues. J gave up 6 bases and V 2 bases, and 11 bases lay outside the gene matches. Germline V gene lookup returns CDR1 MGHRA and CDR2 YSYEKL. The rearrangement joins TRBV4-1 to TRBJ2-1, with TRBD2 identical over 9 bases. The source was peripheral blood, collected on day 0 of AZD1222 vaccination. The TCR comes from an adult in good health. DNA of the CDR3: TGCGCCAGCAGCCAAAAGAGAGGTCTAGCGGGACCCAATGAGCAGTTCTTC. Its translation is CASSQKRGLAGPNEQFF.